This TCR beta chain was captured in a study of T-cell memory formation after mild COVID-19. A note on this clonotype: Its antigen is not identified.

The CDR3 covers 15 residues. Trimming removed 0 bases from V and 1 base from J, with 9 bases in between. CDR1 is MGHRA and CDR2 is YSYEKL in the germline V gene. In TCRdb, the 5' RACE reads were re-called with MiXCR into one record per CDR3 protein. The sample has 150,000 or so distinct CDR3 sequences; almost 25% are singletons. Broader study findings: Most CD4+ clones that shrank were in CM and EM, while CD8+ ones turned up in EMRA.

Material: PBMCs or a T cell subset sorted from them (not recorded which). The gene calls are TRBV4-1 and TRBJ2-5, with D possibly TRBD1 on 6 matching bases. This receptor was obtained from an adult woman who had mild COVID-19 (a few samples of this study predate the infection). Cell type and time point are not known. The CDR3 is CASSQEVRGQETQYF. In DNA, the CDR3 is TGCGCCAGCAGCCAAGAGGTCAGGGGCCAAGAGACCCAGTACTTC.